These 14 T cell receptor beta chains were sequenced from one sample in a study of CD8 T cells in Susac syndrome. It was with random hexamers that about 0.45 to 1 ug RNA was reverse transcribed. TCRdb independently ran MiXCR on the immunoSEQ multiplex PCR reads; one entry per CDR3 protein. The sample comprises hundreds of thousands of distinct CDR3 sequences, 85% of which are singletons, and approximately 0.2% rests with the top ten. The sequenced material came from CD8+ T cells from PBMCs. The receptors shown here come from a human donor with multiple sclerosis.

This sequence joins TRBV7-9 and TRBJ2-7, with D perhaps matching TRBD2 (5 bases). The germline CDR1 and CDR2 sequences are SEHNR and FQNEAQ (reference sequence). CDR3 size: 13 residues. The V and J ends lost 5 bases and 1 base respectively, with 9 bases between them. CDR3 bases: TGTGCCAGCAGCGCGGACTTGTCCTACGAGCAGTACTTC. Protein sequence: CASSADLSYEQYF.

This chain links TRBV29-1 with TRBJ2-7; D not resolved. V was pared by 7 bases and J by 3 bases, with 10 bases between. This CDR3 has 11 amino acids. CDR1 SQVTM and CDR2 ANQGSEA come from the germline V gene. CDR3 in DNA: TGCAGCGCCCTACAGAACTACGAGCAGTACTTC. This gives the protein CSALQNYEQYF.

The chain has TRBV27 and TRBJ2-7, with 7 bases aligning to TRBD2. Per the germline V gene, CDR1 is MNHEY and CDR2 is SMNVEV (reference sequence). V lost 6 bases, J lost 6 bases, and 14 bases stayed unmatched. The CDR3 has 15 amino acids. In DNA, the CDR3 is TGTGCCAGCAGCCCCTTGGGGCTAGCGGCAGCCGAGCAGTACTTC. Amino acid sequence: CASSPLGLAAAEQYF.

This chain connects TRBV10-3 to TRBJ2-7, with 13 bases fitting TRBD2. This CDR3 is 17 amino acids long. J gave up 0 bases and V 2 bases, and 4 bases lay outside the gene matches. Germline CDR1 ENHRY, CDR2 SYGVKD. CDR3 in amino acids: CAISEGLAGVYSYEQYF. CDR3 nucleotide sequence: TGTGCCATCAGTGAGGGACTAGCGGGAGTCTACTCCTACGAGCAGTACTTC.

The genes are TRBV24-1 and TRBJ2-2; 13 nucleotides line up with TRBD2. Germline trimming cut 2 bases from V and 5 bases from J; bases unmatched to any gene: 7. Looked up from germline, CDR1 is KGHDR and CDR2 is SFDVKD. The CDR3 sequence is 18 residues long. In nucleotides, the CDR3 is TGTGCCACCAGTGATTCGTACCCGGGACTAGCGGGAACCGGGGAGCTGTTTTTT. It codes for CATSDSYPGLAGTGELFF.

The chain uses TRBV20-1 and TRBJ2-2; D is unclear. Trimming removed 0 bases at V and 0 bases at J, with 11 bases between. This CDR3 region has 16 residues. CDR1 and CDR2 from the germline V gene are DFQATT and SNEGSKA (reference sequence). Written as DNA, the CDR3 is TGCAGTGCTAGAGATACGGAAGGATCGAACACCGGGGAGCTGTTTTTT. It codes for CSARDTEGSNTGELFF.

The chain uses TRBV2 and TRBJ1-2, with 7 nucleotides matching TRBD1. Germline V CDR1 and CDR2: SNHLY, FYNNEI. The CDR3 is 14 amino acids. V dropped 5 bases and J dropped 6; count of bases not matched to a gene: 9. This CDR3 is CASSPQQGWDGYTF. CDR3 sequence (DNA): TGTGCCAGCAGTCCCCAACAGGGGTGGGATGGCTACACCTTC.

The chain employs TRBV2 and TRBJ2-1, with 9 bases matching TRBD2. Per the germline V gene, CDR1 is SNHLY and CDR2 is FYNNEI. This CDR3 spans 16 amino acids. The V segment lost 2 bases and the J segment 5 bases; nucleotides outside the gene matches: 7. Here the CDR3 DNA reads TGTGCCAGCAGTGAAATCCTAGCGGGGCTCAACAATGAGCAGTTCTTC. Its protein is CASSEILAGLNNEQFF.

The gene calls are TRBV6-1 and TRBJ2-1; 9 bases are a match to TRBD2. V shed 4 bases and J 7 bases; nucleotides not matched to a gene: 11. Looked up from germline, CDR1 is MNHNS and CDR2 is SASEGT. The CDR3 extends over 16 amino acids. The CDR3 DNA reads as TGTGCCAGCAGTGGCCAAGTAGCGGGAGCTAATAATGAGCAGTTCTTC. Residues: CASSGQVAGANNEQFF.

The genes are TRBV10-3 and TRBJ2-7; 11 bases fit TRBD2. V dropped 4 bases and J dropped 2; count of bases not matched to a gene: 7. The length of the CDR3 is 16 residues. CDR1 is ENHRY, CDR2 SYGVKD, per germline. The CDR3 DNA is TGTGCCATCAGTGGCCTGACTAGCGGGACGGCCTACGAGCAGTACTTC. It is translated as CAISGLTSGTAYEQYF.

The chain joins TRBV7-2 to TRBJ2-6; D unresolved. V dropped 8 bases and J dropped 0 bases, with 5 bases sitting between them. This CDR3 is 13 amino acids long. The germline V gene has CDR1 SGHTA and CDR2 FQGNSA. CDR3 in amino acids: CASGSSGANVLTF. For the CDR3, the DNA is TGTGCCAGCGGAAGCTCTGGGGCCAACGTCCTGACTTTC.

This rearrangement joins TRBV13 to TRBJ2-5; TRBD2 agrees at 7 bases. Germline assignment: CDR1 PRHDT and CDR2 FYEKMQ (reference sequence). The CDR3 sequence is 14 residues long. Unmatched junction bases numbered 5, after V lost 3 bases and J lost 4 bases. CDR3 coding DNA: TGTGCCAGCAGCTTGGCTAGCGGACGAGAGACCCAGTACTTC. This translates into CASSLASGRETQYF. The full variable domain, completed using reference TRBV13 and TRBJ2-5, is AAGVIQSPRHLIKEKRETATLKCYPIPRHDTVYWYQQGPGQDPQFLISFYEKMQSDKGSIPDRFSAQQFSDYHSELNMSSLELGDSALYFCASSLASGRETQYFGPGTRLLVL.

CDR3 bases: TGCGCCAGCAGCTTGGGCCCGGGGGGCCTCTACGAGCAGTACTTC. Its protein is CASSLGPGGLYEQYF. The rearrangement joins TRBV5-1 to TRBJ2-7; possible D gene TRBD2, 7 bases. The CDR3 consists of 15 residues. The V gene lost 0 bases and the J gene lost 3 bases, with 13 bases spanning the gap. Germline V gene lookup returns CDR1 SGHRS and CDR2 YFSETQ.

This clonotype was picked up one time. The chain is built from TRBV4-3 and TRBJ1-1, with a weak D call TRBD1 (5 bases). The CDR3 covers 14 residues. Germline assignment: CDR1 LGHNA and CDR2 YSLEER. The V and J ends lost 1 base and 3 bases respectively, with 9 bases between them. The CDR3 sequence is CASSQGGGDTEAFF. The DNA for the CDR3 is TGCGCCAGCAGCCAAGGGGGAGGGGACACTGAAGCTTTCTTT.